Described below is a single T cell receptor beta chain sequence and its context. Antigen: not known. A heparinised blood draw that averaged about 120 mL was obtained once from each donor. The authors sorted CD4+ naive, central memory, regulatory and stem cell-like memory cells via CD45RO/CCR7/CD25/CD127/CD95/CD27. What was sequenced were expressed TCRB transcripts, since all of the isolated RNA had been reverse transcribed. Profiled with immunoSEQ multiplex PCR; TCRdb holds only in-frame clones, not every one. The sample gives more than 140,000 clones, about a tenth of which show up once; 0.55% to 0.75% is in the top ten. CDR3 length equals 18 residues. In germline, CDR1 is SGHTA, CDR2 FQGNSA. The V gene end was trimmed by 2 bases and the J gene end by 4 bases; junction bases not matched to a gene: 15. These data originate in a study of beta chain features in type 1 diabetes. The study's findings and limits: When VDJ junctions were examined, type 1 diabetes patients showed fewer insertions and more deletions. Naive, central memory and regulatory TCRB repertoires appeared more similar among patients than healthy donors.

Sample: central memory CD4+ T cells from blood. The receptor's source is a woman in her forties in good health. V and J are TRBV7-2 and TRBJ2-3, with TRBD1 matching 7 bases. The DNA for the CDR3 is TGTGCCAGCAGCTTAAGGGGACAGCTACTAACCCCCCCAGATACGCAGTATTTT. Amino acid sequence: CASSLRGQLLTPPDTQYF.